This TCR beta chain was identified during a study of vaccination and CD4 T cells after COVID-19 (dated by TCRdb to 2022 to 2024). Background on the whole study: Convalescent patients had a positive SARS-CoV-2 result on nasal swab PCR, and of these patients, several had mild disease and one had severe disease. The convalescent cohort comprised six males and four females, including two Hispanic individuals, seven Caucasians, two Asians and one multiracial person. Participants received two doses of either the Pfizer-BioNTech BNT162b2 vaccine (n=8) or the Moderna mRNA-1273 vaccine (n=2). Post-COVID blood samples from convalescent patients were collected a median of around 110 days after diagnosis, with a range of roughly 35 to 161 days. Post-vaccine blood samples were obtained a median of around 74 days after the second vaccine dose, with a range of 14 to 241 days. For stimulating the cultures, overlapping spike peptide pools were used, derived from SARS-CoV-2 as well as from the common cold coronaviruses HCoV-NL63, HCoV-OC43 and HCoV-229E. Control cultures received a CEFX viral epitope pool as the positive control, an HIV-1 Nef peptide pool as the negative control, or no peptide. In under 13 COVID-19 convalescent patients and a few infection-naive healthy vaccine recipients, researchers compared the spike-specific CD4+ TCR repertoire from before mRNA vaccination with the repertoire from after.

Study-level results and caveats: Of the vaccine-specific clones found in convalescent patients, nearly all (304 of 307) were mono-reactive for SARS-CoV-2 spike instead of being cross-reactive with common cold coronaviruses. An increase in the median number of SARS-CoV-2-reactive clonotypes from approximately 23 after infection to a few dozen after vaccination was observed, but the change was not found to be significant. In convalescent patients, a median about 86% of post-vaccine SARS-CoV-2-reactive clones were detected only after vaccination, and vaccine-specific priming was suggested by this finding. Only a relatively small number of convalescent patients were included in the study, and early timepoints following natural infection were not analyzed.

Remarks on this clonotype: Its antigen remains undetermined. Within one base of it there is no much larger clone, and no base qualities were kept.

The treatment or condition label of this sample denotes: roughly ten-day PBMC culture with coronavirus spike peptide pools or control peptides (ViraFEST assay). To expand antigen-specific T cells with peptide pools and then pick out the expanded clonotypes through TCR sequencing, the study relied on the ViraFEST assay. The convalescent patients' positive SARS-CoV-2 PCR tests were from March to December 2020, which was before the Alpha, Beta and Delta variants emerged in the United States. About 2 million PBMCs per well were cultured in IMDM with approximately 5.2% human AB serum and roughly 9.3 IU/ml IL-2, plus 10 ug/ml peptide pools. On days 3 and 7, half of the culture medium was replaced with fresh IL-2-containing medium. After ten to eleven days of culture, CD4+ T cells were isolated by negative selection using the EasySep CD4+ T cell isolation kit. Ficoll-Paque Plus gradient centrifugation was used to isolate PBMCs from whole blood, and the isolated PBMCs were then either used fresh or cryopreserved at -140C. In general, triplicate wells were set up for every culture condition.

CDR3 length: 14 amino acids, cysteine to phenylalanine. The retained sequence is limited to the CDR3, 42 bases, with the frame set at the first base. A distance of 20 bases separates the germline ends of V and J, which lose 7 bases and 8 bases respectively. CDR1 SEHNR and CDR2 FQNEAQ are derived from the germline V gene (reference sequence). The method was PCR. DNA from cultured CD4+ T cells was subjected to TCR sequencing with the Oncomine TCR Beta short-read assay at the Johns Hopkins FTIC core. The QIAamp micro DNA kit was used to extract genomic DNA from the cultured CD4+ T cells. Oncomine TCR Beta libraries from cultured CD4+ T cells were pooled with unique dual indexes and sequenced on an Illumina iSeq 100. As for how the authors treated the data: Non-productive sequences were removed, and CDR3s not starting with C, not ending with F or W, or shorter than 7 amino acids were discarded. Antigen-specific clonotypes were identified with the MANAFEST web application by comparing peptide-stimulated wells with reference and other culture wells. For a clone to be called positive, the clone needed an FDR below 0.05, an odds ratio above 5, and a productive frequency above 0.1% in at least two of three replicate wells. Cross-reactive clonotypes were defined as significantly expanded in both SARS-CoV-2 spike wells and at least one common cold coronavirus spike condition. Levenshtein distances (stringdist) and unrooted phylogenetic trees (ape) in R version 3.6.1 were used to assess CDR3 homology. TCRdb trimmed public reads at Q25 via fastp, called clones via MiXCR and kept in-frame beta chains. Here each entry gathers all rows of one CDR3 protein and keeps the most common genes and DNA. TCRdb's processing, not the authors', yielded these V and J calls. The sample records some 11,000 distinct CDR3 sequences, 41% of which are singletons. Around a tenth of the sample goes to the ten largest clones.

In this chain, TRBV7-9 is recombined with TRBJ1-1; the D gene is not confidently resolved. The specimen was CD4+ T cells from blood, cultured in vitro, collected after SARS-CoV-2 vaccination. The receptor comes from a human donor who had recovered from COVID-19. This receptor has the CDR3 CASTWRTPRAEAFF. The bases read TGTGCCAGCACCTGGAGGACCCCGAGGGCCGAAGCTTTCTTT.